The 14 T cell receptor beta chains given below trace back to one sample, sequenced in a study of human T cells and chemical hapten exposure. TCRdb re-called the RACE reads through MiXCR, storing one row per CDR3 protein. The sample includes about 180,000 distinct CDR3 sequences, under 35% seen only once; the top ten take just under 3%. Specified time point: pre-sensitization, week 0. Treatment denoted: therapeutic diphenylcyclopropenone sensitization with weekly scalp DPC. Sequencing was performed on whole blood, taken in connection with sensitization to the hapten diphenylcyclopropenone (DPC). The receptors were sampled from a woman aged 25 to 39 with alopecia areata. Some clones in this sample may be carry-over from other donors' samples.

This clonotype was seen only a few times. The J gene is TRBJ2-6, the V gene TRBV19; D is ambiguous. With 4 bases removed from V and 0 bases from J, the gap between germline ends came to 7 bases. The length of the CDR3 is 15 residues. The V gene's germline CDR1 is LNHDA and CDR2 SQIVND (reference sequence). The DNA for the CDR3 is TGTGCCAGTAGTAAGATCGACTCTGGGGCCAACGTCCTGACTTTC. It translates to CASSKIDSGANVLTF.

This clonotype was seen more than once but under ten times. This chain uses TRBV5-1 with TRBJ2-3; 9 bases match TRBD2. Trimming took 0 bases from V and 3 from J; bases not matched to a gene: 8. The CDR3 sequence is 17 residues long. Per germline, CDR1 SGHRS and CDR2 YFSETQ. The DNA of the CDR3 is TGCGCCAGCAGCTTGGCCCGGTTAGCGGGGGATACAGATACGCAGTATTTT. Translating it yields CASSLARLAGDTDTQYF.

The genes are TRBV28 and TRBJ2-7, with D perhaps assigned TRBD1 or TRBD2 (5 bases each). V was pared by 6 bases and J by 1 base, with 13 bases between. CDR3 size: 14 residues. Looked up from germline, CDR1 is MDHEN and CDR2 is SYDVKM. This chain's CDR3 is CASRGDKRSYEQYF. CDR3 coding DNA: TGTGCCAGCAGAGGGGATAAGCGGTCCTACGAGCAGTACTTC.

The rearrangement links TRBV20-1 to TRBJ2-5; D is possibly TRBD1 or TRBD2 (5 bases each). The V end lost 1 base, the J end lost 6 bases, and 6 bases lay between the germline ends. This CDR3 contains 11 residues. Per germline, CDR1 DFQATT and CDR2 SNEGSKA (reference sequence). The CDR3: CSARVGQTQYF. CDR3 DNA sequence: TGCAGTGCTAGAGTGGGACAGACCCAGTACTTC.

The chain links TRBV28 to TRBJ1-1, with D unclear. V lost 1 base, J lost 8 bases, and 11 bases lay in between. The CDR3 totals 13 residues. Looked up from germline, CDR1 is MDHEN and CDR2 is SYDVKM. The CDR3 spells CASSLLGSAEAFF. The CDR3 region has the DNA TGTGCCAGCAGTTTATTGGGGAGTGCGGAAGCTTTCTTT. Drawing the rest from reference TRBV28 and TRBJ1-1, the complete variable domain is DVKVTQSSRYLVKRTGEKVFLECVQDMDHENMFWYRQDPGLGLRLIYFSYDVKMKEKGDIPEGYSVSREKKERFSLILESASTNQTSMYLCASSLLGSAEAFFGQGTRLTVV.

V usage is TRBV29-1 and J usage is TRBJ2-1; 9 bases agree with TRBD1. From germline, CDR1 is SQVTM and CDR2 ANQGSEA. V lost 3 bases to trimming and J lost 3 bases; unmatched junction nucleotides: 3. The CDR3 has 14 amino acids. The DNA of the CDR3 is TGCAGCGTTGACAGGACAGGGGTCTACAATGAGCAGTTCTTC. As protein: CSVDRTGVYNEQFF.

V usage is TRBV28 and J usage is TRBJ2-1, with a weak D call TRBD2 (5 bases). V was trimmed by 4 bases and J by 6 bases, leaving 16 bases between them. Germline V gene sequence: CDR1 MDHEN, CDR2 SYDVKM. The CDR3 contains 15 residues. CDR3 coding DNA: TGTGCCAGCAGTTCCCGCGGGTTAAACCCCAATGAGCAGTTCTTC. It yields the protein CASSSRGLNPNEQFF.

The rearrangement joins TRBV29-1 to TRBJ1-2, with 8 positions matching TRBD1. This CDR3 spans 15 amino acids. CDR1 is SQVTM and CDR2 is ANQGSEA in the germline V gene. V dropped 3 bases and J dropped 4; count of bases not matched to a gene: 10. In DNA form, the CDR3 reads TGCAGCGTTGATGGGCCGGACAGGGTTGGCTATGGCTACACCTTC. This encodes CSVDGPDRVGYGYTF. Full variable domain (remainder filled in from reference TRBV29-1 and TRBJ1-2): SAVISQKPSRDICQRGTSLTIQCQVDSQVTMMFWYRQQPGQSLTLIATANQGSEATYESGFVIDKFPISRPNLTFSTLTVSNMSPEDSSIYLCSVDGPDRVGYGYTFGSGTRLTVV.

This rearrangement joins TRBV28 to TRBJ2-1; the D gene is possibly TRBD2 (6 bases). The length of the CDR3 is 15 residues. Per germline, CDR1 MDHEN and CDR2 SYDVKM. V was trimmed by 5 bases and J by 1 base, leaving 12 bases between them. CDR3 nucleotide sequence: TGTGCCAGCAGTCCCGGGACTCAATCCTACAATGAGCAGTTCTTC. Amino acid sequence: CASSPGTQSYNEQFF.

This chain links TRBV27 with TRBJ2-3; D remains unclear. V dropped 8 bases and J dropped 2 bases, with 14 bases sitting between them. Germline-derived CDR1 and CDR2 are MNHEY and SMNVEV (reference sequence). The CDR3 loop spans 14 amino acids. This chain's CDR3 is CASWSWVATDTQYF. Here the CDR3 DNA reads TGTGCCAGCTGGAGTTGGGTGGCCACAGATACGCAGTATTTT.

The genes are TRBV2 and TRBJ1-1; weak D call: TRBD1 (5 bases). Per germline, CDR1 SNHLY and CDR2 FYNNEI. Trimming took off 6 bases at V and 1 base at J, with 9 bases between the two ends. The CDR3 loop spans 13 amino acids. The DNA of the CDR3 is TGTGCCAGCAGGGACCAGGGGAACACTGAAGCTTTCTTT. Translation: CASRDQGNTEAFF.

This chain uses TRBV15 with TRBJ2-5, with D maybe TRBD1 (5 bases). V gave up 1 base and J gave up 3 bases, with 9 bases separating them. The CDR3 extends over 14 amino acids. Per the germline V gene, CDR1 is LNHNV and CDR2 is YYDKDF (reference sequence). The CDR3 DNA sequence: TGTGCCACCAGCAGAGTCGGCAGGGAAGAGACCCAGTACTTC. Translation: CATSRVGREETQYF.

This clonotype turned up a few times. The chain has TRBV10-3 and TRBJ1-1; 7 positions agree with TRBD1. The CDR3 runs to 13 residues. The ends lost 10 bases at V and 7 bases at J; junction bases unmatched: 12. CDR1 is ENHRY, CDR2 SYGVKD, per germline. This CDR3 is CATATGTANEAFF. Here the CDR3 DNA reads TGTGCCACCGCGACCGGGACAGCAAATGAAGCTTTCTTT.

The chain joins TRBV5-1 to TRBJ2-7; 8 bases are shared with TRBD1. The V segment lost 0 bases and the J segment 2 bases; nucleotides outside the gene matches: 7. CDR1 and CDR2 (germline): SGHRS, YFSETQ. This CDR3 is 16 amino acids long. This CDR3 is CASSLAPGQDTYEQYF. Written as DNA, the CDR3 is TGCGCCAGCAGCTTGGCCCCGGGACAGGACACCTACGAGCAGTACTTC.